This record looks at one T cell receptor beta chain sequence and its context. Profiled with immunoSEQ multiplex PCR; TCRdb holds only in-frame clones, not every one. The sample lists 250,000 to 350,000 clones, approximately 85% occurring once. These data belong to a study of blood T cell repertoires in COVID-19. In the study overall: PBMCs, B-cell-depleted T cells, or T cells were the source of the cDNA or gDNA that made up the material.

The CDR3 sequence is 14 residues long. From germline, CDR1 is SGHTA and CDR2 FQGTGA. Trimming pared 5 bases from V and 2 bases from J, leaving 13 bases between. Enrolled through a virtual design, the participants were between 18 and 89 years of age and came from about two dozen US areas. Sequenced material: PBMCs or T cells enriched from blood (not recorded which). The chain joins TRBV7-3 to TRBJ2-7; possibly TRBD1 for D (5 bases). This clonotype originated in a woman under 40 who had recovered from COVID-19. The CDR3 nucleotides read TGTGCCAGCAGCGTCACAGGTCCTACCTACGAGCAGTACTTC. It is translated as CASSVTGPTYEQYF.